This T cell receptor (beta chain) was identified during a study of cytomegalovirus exposure and HLA in healthy donors. Study summary: For the roughly 390 genotyped donors, approximately 82% fell within the Caucasian-associated ancestry cluster. Study-wide results and caveats: A few V segments could not be told apart, such as TRBV6-2 and TRBV6-3, and were left out. In a later analysis, HLA-associated TCR beta chains were more clonally expanded than equally common others.

With regard to this clone: Its matching antigen is unknown.

The PCR contained 60 Vbeta and 13 Jbeta primers. Data came from immunoSEQ multiplex PCR; TCRdb stores just in-frame clones and leaves some out. The table lists some 150,000 clones, approximately 85% of them singletons, with 8.1% in the top ten. Deletions cut 2 bases from V and 5 bases from J, with 19 bases between. The CDR3 extends over 18 amino acids. CDR1 is MNHEY and CDR2 is SMNVEV in the germline V gene (reference sequence). Donors were ostensibly healthy at sampling, although undocumented immune exposures were probable. V is TRBV27 and J is TRBJ1-6; unclear D gene. This TCR came from a woman aged 45 to 65 in good health and CMV-seropositive. The sample comprised PBMCs. The chain's CDR3 is CASSLRARHPTNNSPLHF. The CDR3 coding sequence is TGTGCCAGCAGTTTAAGAGCCCGACATCCCACCAATAATTCACCCCTCCACTTT.